This is a list of T cell receptor beta chains from one sample in a study of shared clonotypes between healthy human individuals. Produced via immunoSEQ multiplex PCR; TCRdb's table is partial and in-frame only. This table has roughly 650,000 clones, about 96% appearing once. The sequenced sample consisted of naive CD8+ T cells sorted from blood. These receptor sequences come from a woman in her 30s in good health. Both conserved end residues are trimmed from each CDR3.

length	V	J	CDR3
14	TRBV28	TRBJ1-3	ASSSIQQLSGNTIY
11	TRBV13	TRBJ2-5	ASSTRGPETQY
13	TRBV5-1	TRBJ2-1	ASSSLGTAENEQF
12	TRBV19	TRBJ2-1	ASSWSPTIDEQF
12	TRBV19	TRBJ2-7	ASSSGSGTYEQY
14	TRBV7-2	TRBJ2-2	ASSLWLAGTSGELF
16	TRBV6-1	TRBJ2-7	ASSESAEGEGDSWEQY
13	TRBV28	TRBJ2-3	ASSLTGGGTDTQY
13	TRBV10-3	TRBJ1-5	ATGKPDSGHQPQH
11	TRBV7-9	TRBJ1-1	ASTSARDTEAF
13	TRBV4-1	TRBJ1-4	ASSLRQGTNEKLF
11	TRBV6-6	TRBJ2-7	ASSYSGSYEQY
14	TRBV29-1	TRBJ1-2	SVGGDRDRANYGYT
12	TRBV23-1	TRBJ2-1	ASSHPAGMNEQF